This TCR beta chain was sequenced in a study of immune heterogeneity within non-small cell lung tumors. Broader study findings: The study found high-frequency T-cell receptor beta clonotypes largely distinct between individual patients. Identical dominant CDR3 beta clonotypes were found repeatedly across the tumor sites of a single patient, and these appeared alongside high-frequency clones that were unique to particular tumor locations. Higher local tumor mutational burden went with moderately higher local T-cell clonality, R about 0.36.

Multiplex PCR employing 32 V and 13 J primers generated amplicons of the TCR beta CDR3. One entry per CDR3 protein, called by TCRdb with MiXCR from the multiplex PCR reads. The sample contains some 15,000 distinct CDR3 sequences, approximately 30% of which appear only once. Looked up from germline, CDR1 is SQVTM and CDR2 is ANQGSEA. This CDR3 is 14 amino acids long. Between the trimmed V and J ends, which lost 0 bases and 2 bases, there was a span of 11 bases. This clonotype was seen more than once but under ten times. The antigen remains undetermined. Bulk tumor gDNA, roughly 600 ng per sample, served as the TCR template. Several biopsies were spaced far apart within each primary tumor and obtained as surgery took place. The patients were newly diagnosed with non-small cell lung cancer, had not been treated, and had curative surgery.

The sequence derives from a woman in her fifties or sixties with non-small cell lung cancer. Sequencing used lung tumor tissue. This chain uses TRBV29-1 with TRBJ2-7; D not certain. CDR3 amino acids: CSVEERSEAYEQYF. Here the CDR3 DNA reads TGCAGCGTTGAAGAAAGATCAGAAGCCTACGAGCAGTACTTC.